The rows below give T cell receptor beta chains drawn from one sample of a study of blood T cell repertoires in COVID-19. Some clones are missing from TCRdb's copy, which holds only in-frame ones; the method was immunoSEQ multiplex PCR. The table records 100,000 or so clones, around 94% of them present only once. Sequencing input: peripheral blood. Every receptor here comes from a woman aged 60-75 years with active COVID-19. CDR3s include the opening cysteine and the closing phenylalanine or tryptophan. D genes are given only for firm matches. Clone size is stated in some rows and not others, as once, few, many or a class when expanded.

len,abundance,j_gene,v_gene,d_gene,CDR3aa,CDR3nt
17,few,TRBJ2-1,TRBV18,TRBD2,CASSQNPPSGSDNEQFF,TGTGCCAGCTCACAGAACCCTCCTAGCGGGAGTGACAATGAGCAGTTCTTC
11,-,TRBJ1-1,TRBV6-5,-,CASSYNRKAFF,TGTGCCAGCAGTTACAACAGGAAGGCTTTCTTT
18,-,TRBJ2-3,TRBV7-3,TRBD2,CASSARGLAGGLTDTQYF,TGTGCCAGCAGCGCGAGGGGGCTAGCGGGAGGACTCACAGATACGCAGTATTTT
13,-,TRBJ1-2,TRBV6-2/TRBV6-3,-,CASSYKEDYGYIF,TGTGCCAGCAGTTACAAGGAAGACTATGGCTACATCTTC
14,once,TRBJ2-7,TRBV19,-,CASSTGQRPYEQYF,TGTGCCAGTAGTACAGGACAGAGGCCTTACGAGCAGTACTTC
15,-,TRBJ2-7,TRBV19,TRBD2,CASSSSSGGEHEQYF,TGTGCCAGTAGTTCCTCTAGCGGGGGGGAACACGAGCAGTACTTC
13,-,TRBJ2-3,TRBV7-3,-,CASSPPGTDTQYF,TGTGCCAGCAGCCCCCCGGGCACAGATACGCAGTATTTT
12,-,TRBJ2-1,TRBV27,-,CASSLAGDEQFF,TGTGCCAGCAGTTTAGCCGGGGATGAGCAGTTCTTC
14,-,TRBJ1-6,TRBV30,-,CAWSDGKGGSPLHF,TGTGCCTGGAGTGACGGAAAAGGGGGATCACCCCTCCACTTT
15,-,TRBJ2-7,TRBV14,TRBD1,CASSQAGTGDYEQYF,TGTGCCAGCAGCCAGGCCGGGACAGGGGACTACGAGCAGTACTTC
13,-,TRBJ1-5,TRBV20-1,-,CSASTGVGQPQHF,TGCAGTGCTAGTACGGGGGTAGGGCAGCCCCAGCATTTT
16,-,TRBJ2-3,TRBV7-2,TRBD2,CASSERPSGTGDTQYF,TGTGCCAGCAGCGAAAGGCCTAGCGGGACCGGGGATACGCAGTATTTT
16,once,TRBJ2-1,TRBV28,-,CASSPPGSRVVNEQFF,TGTGCCAGCAGTCCCCCGGGGTCGCGGGTGGTCAATGAGCAGTTCTTC
15,-,TRBJ2-7,TRBV15,TRBD2,CATSRDLGGRYEQYF,TGTGCCACCAGCAGAGATCTCGGCGGGAGGTACGAGCAGTACTTC
12,-,TRBJ1-3,TRBV12-3/TRBV12-4,-,CASTPSGNTIYF,TGTGCCAGCACCCCTAGTGGAAACACCATATATTTT
15,-,TRBJ2-1,TRBV5-1,-,CASSLSGTHYNEQFF,TGCGCCAGCAGCTTGTCAGGGACACATTACAATGAGCAGTTCTTC
14,-,TRBJ1-5,TRBV27,-,CASSFPGLNQPQHF,TGTGCCAGCAGTTTCCCAGGACTTAATCAGCCCCAGCATTTT
15,once,TRBJ2-5,TRBV14,TRBD1,CASSQGQGAWETQYF,TGTGCCAGCAGCCAGGGACAGGGGGCCTGGGAGACCCAGTACTTC
12,-,TRBJ1-1,TRBV7-9,TRBD1,CASSRDRAEAFF,TGTGCCAGCAGCCGGGACAGGGCTGAAGCTTTCTTT
12,-,TRBJ2-7,TRBV28,-,CASSSGIDEQYF,TGTGCCAGCAGTTCGGGTATCGACGAGCAGTACTTC
14,-,TRBJ2-3,TRBV2,-,CASSGERSTDTQYF,TGTGCCAGCAGTGGAGAGCGAAGCACAGATACGCAGTATTTT
17,-,TRBJ2-1,TRBV4-1,-,CASSHVPKGGPYNEQFF,TGCGCCAGCAGCCATGTCCCGAAGGGAGGACCCTACAATGAGCAGTTCTTC
15,-,TRBJ2-3,TRBV7-9,TRBD2,CASSLAGTSRGTQYF,TGTGCCAGCAGCTTAGCGGGGACTAGCAGGGGTACGCAGTATTTT
13,few,TRBJ1-1,TRBV6-2/TRBV6-3,-,CASSDRRNTEAFF,TGTGCCAGCAGTGACAGGCGGAACACTGAAGCTTTCTTT
14,-,TRBJ2-7,TRBV24-1,TRBD1,CATSYRGSTYEQYF,TGTGCCACCAGCTACAGGGGGAGCACCTACGAGCAGTACTTC
15,-,TRBJ1-2,TRBV6-2/TRBV6-3,TRBD1,CASSYVGTGNYGYTF,TGTGCCAGCAGTTACGTCGGGACAGGGAACTATGGCTACACCTTC